The present TCR beta chain was sequenced within a study of T-cell reconstitution after alpha-beta-depleted transplantation in children. General study findings and limits: Several hundred expanded graft clones reportedly were the source of alpha-beta T cells about two months after transplant.

In germline, CDR1 is SGHTA, CDR2 FQGTGA. The CDR3 loop spans 16 amino acids. Trimming cost V 5 bases and J 4 bases; bases outside gene matches: 11. During its preparation, the TCRbeta library received unique molecular identifiers. TCRdb re-called the PCR reads through MiXCR, storing one row per CDR3 protein. This sample has around 250,000 distinct CDR3 sequences, with roughly 23% found just once. A note on this clonotype: The antigen remains undetermined.

The chain couples TRBV7-3 to TRBJ1-1, with 9 positions matching TRBD1. The TCR comes from a girl aged 2-15 years with Fanconi anemia, due to receive a stem cell transplant. The input for sequencing was PBMCs, taken before TCRalphabeta/CD19-depleted stem cell transplant. In DNA, the CDR3 is TGTGCCAGCAGCGCCTCGGACAGGGGAGAGGGCACTGAAGCTTTCTTT. Its protein product is CASSASDRGEGTEAFF.